Sequencing of this T cell receptor (beta chain) was carried out in a study of blood T cell repertoires in COVID-19 (dated by TCRdb to between 2020 and 2021). Background for the entire study: Collaborator samples came from the United States, Italy and Spain and covered acute and convalescent phases of COVID-19. The material from the prospective study consisted of cDNA or gDNA derived from T cells, B-cell-depleted T cells, or PBMCs. Deeply sampled blood TCRbeta repertoires from subjects exposed to, actively infected with, or recovered from COVID-19 were included in the dataset. A freely available public database, intended as a resource for researchers studying the immune response to SARS-CoV-2, is where the repertoires were released. The samples were drawn from two sources: the first 160 participants of the ongoing ImmuneRACE study, and 1,000 to 1,500 subjects contributed by 6 global collaborators. A de-identified subject ID, COVID-19 status, age in years and sex were almost always included in the sample metadata. HLA class I and class II types, where available, came from metadata supplied by the sample provider rather than from assay-based typing. Overall study results and their limits: The quantity of clinical and demographic metadata differed by source and by participant and was supplied without curation.

A second Seattle source provided samples from volunteer blood donors who had recovered from COVID-19. The collaborating institutions used their own protocols to collect whole blood in K2EDTA tubes. Collaborator samples were shipped for TCRbeta analysis as frozen whole blood, isolated PBMCs, or DNA extracted from either sample type. The immunoSEQ Assay, a bias-controlled multiplex PCR, was used to amplify TCRbeta CDR3 regions from genomic DNA. Per the source publication's procedure: The number of nucleated cells in each sample was estimated by amplification of reference gene primers within the assay. Sequence reads were collapsed and filtered to measure the absolute abundance of every unique TCRbeta CDR3 rearrangement. Productive Simpson clonality was computed per sample as the square root of Simpson's diversity index over productive rearrangements. TCRdb retrieved this table from immuneACCESS and kept in-frame rearrangements only. Not all clones are present; in checked studies, unresolved V genes account for under half, and no reason is known for the remainder. Clonal size and the V and J genes are those of that table, whereas D and trimming came from the DNA. Recorded for this sample are fewer than 200,000 clones; approximately 85% of them occurred a single time. Roughly 1.3% of the sample comes from the top ten.

For CDR1 and CDR2, the germline V gene (reference sequence) lists SGHKS and YYEKEE. Trimming accounts for 0 bases at V and 4 bases at J, while the number of junction bases matched to no gene is 6. The cysteine opens and the phenylalanine closes a CDR3 of 15 amino acids. Here the CDR3 DNA is all that survives: 45 bases in frame from base 1. About this clone: What this receptor recognizes is not known. Base qualities were left out, and no much larger clone turns up one base away.

The chain was built from TRBV5-5 and TRBJ2-7; TRBD1 agrees with 8 junctional bases. The TCR comes from a man aged 55 to 69 who had recovered from COVID-19. Sequenced: peripheral blood. The CDR3 region has the sequence CASSLGLNRGYEQYF. At the DNA level, the sequence is TGTGCCAGCAGCTTGGGGCTGAACAGGGGGTACGAGCAGTACTTC.